The clone carrying this T cell receptor beta chain appeared a few times. Its target is not known. This sample is drawn from a study of CD8 T cells in ankylosing spondylitis. General observations from the study: Existing reports had already noted some motif variants in reactive arthritis synovial fluid and blood. There was a TCR beta motif, made of several highly homologous variants, that appeared characteristic of ankylosing spondylitis blood.

The J segment lost 4 bases and the V segment lost 6 bases, leaving 12 bases of the junction unmatched. In germline, CDR1 is DFQATT, CDR2 SNEGSKA (reference sequence). The CDR3 covers 15 residues. From the 5' RACE reads, TCRdb called clonotypes with MiXCR, one entry per CDR3 protein. The table has about 200,000 distinct CDR3 sequences, around a quarter seen once. The receptor's source is a male donor with ankylosing spondylitis or in good health (not recorded which). V gene TRBV20-1 combines with J gene TRBJ2-7; 10 bases are shared with TRBD2. What was sequenced was blood, either unsorted or a sorted T cell fraction (not recorded which). CDR3 in amino acids: CSAKPPSGSNYEQYF. The CDR3 region has the DNA TGCAGTGCCAAACCGCCTAGCGGGAGTAATTACGAGCAGTACTTC.